Listed below are T cell receptor beta chains from one sample, sequenced in a study of T cell changes during pregnancy in multiple sclerosis. Sequencing was performed with immunoSEQ multiplex PCR; in TCRdb, only in-frame clones are kept and a portion is missing. The profile covers fewer than 90,000 clones, with around 94% appearing a single time and about 0.8% taken by the ten largest. The sample here was peripheral blood, taken in the third trimester of pregnancy. These receptors came from a female donor with multiple sclerosis, enrolled in a pregnancy study. Each CDR3 is given with its conserved first and last residue. Size tells how often a clone was seen (once, few, many) or the class of an expanded clone, and some rows leave it out.

CDR3 protein: CASSVDGISGIHEQYF
clone size: -
V gene: TRBV9

CDR3 protein: CASSLGEVHTGELFF
clone size: -
V gene: TRBV19

CDR3 protein: CASSESDRNWTYEQYF
clone size: -
V gene: TRBV2

CDR3 protein: CASSEAGTGGRWNYGYTF
clone size: -
V gene: TRBV6-1

CDR3 protein: CAWRLTSNTGELFF
clone size: -
V gene: TRBV30

CDR3 protein: CASAPGRGLSNTEAFF
clone size: -
V gene: TRBV5-4

CDR3 protein: CASSQGGIKNIQYF
clone size: -
V gene: TRBV2

CDR3 protein: CASSARLAVYEQFF
clone size: -
V gene: TRBV5-8

CDR3 protein: CASSPGQGMSEQYF
clone size: -
V gene: TRBV7-9

CDR3 protein: CASSLTPTGGQPQHF
clone size: once
V gene: TRBV7-2

CDR3 protein: CASSPQGVQIQNQPQHF
clone size: -
V gene: TRBV7-2

CDR3 protein: CASSLTPGQGRGYGYTF
clone size: -
V gene: TRBV5-1

CDR3 protein: CASSTAVGRFNEKLFF
clone size: -
V gene: TRBV27

CDR3 protein: CASSQEGVKAGASTGYNEQFF
clone size: -
V gene: TRBV4-2

CDR3 protein: CASSLDRVGGDGYTF
clone size: -
V gene: TRBV28

CDR3 protein: CASGPRAGELFF
clone size: once
V gene: TRBV27

CDR3 protein: CASSPGSWNYNEQFF
clone size: -
V gene: TRBV7-9

CDR3 protein: CASSRTSGGFGELFF
clone size: -
V gene: TRBV7-6

CDR3 protein: CSVPLAGVKDEQFF
clone size: -
V gene: TRBV29-1

CDR3 protein: CASSQEMGHSGANVLTF
clone size: once
V gene: TRBV4-3

CDR3 protein: CASSEFSGRLADTQYF
clone size: -
V gene: TRBV2

CDR3 protein: CATVAGGSYEQYF
clone size: few
V gene: TRBV19

CDR3 protein: CASSPPGSLGYGYTF
clone size: -
V gene: TRBV18

CDR3 protein: CAWSVGPPRTNTEAFF
clone size: -
V gene: TRBV30

CDR3 protein: CASKRQGGREQYF
clone size: -
V gene: TRBV6-1

CDR3 protein: CATSRGLAGDNEQFF
clone size: -
V gene: TRBV15

CDR3 protein: CASSSSPGGRLNEQFF
clone size: -
V gene: TRBV28

CDR3 protein: CASSLGTGSKAFF
clone size: -
V gene: TRBV5-4

CDR3 protein: CASSTYRTGGDYGYTF
clone size: -
V gene: TRBV4-2

CDR3 protein: CASSPNAGQQETQYF
clone size: once
V gene: TRBV7-8

CDR3 protein: CASSFAGGDTGELFF
clone size: -
V gene: TRBV5-1

CDR3 protein: CASSQGTGGTGANVLTF
clone size: -
V gene: TRBV4-3